Detailed here is one T cell receptor (beta chain). The specificity of this receptor is unknown. The cohort was made up of several hundred healthy bone marrow donors. At the time of sampling, all cohort members were nominally healthy, though unrecorded immune exposures were likely present. The donor was CMV seronegative and was included in the group of 352 seronegative cohort members. A peripheral blood sample was collected from each donor, and TCR beta sequencing was performed on peripheral blood mononuclear cells. The Qiagen DNeasy Blood Extraction Kit was used to extract genomic DNA from the blood cell samples. These data come from a study of cytomegalovirus exposure and HLA in healthy donors listed by TCRdb under 2017. Context from the whole study: According to an earlier analysis of 550 to 750 of the donors, 150 million to 200 million T cells yielded roughly 110 million unique TCR beta sequences and approximately 280 Gb of sequence data. High-throughput TCR immunosequencing, statistical association of individual TCRs with disease status, and machine learning were combined to predict cytomegalovirus infection status. Every repertoire in the discovery cohort had been generated on one and the same sequencing platform. A later analysis re-examined previously published TCR beta repertoires from around 670 donors and added high-resolution HLA genotyping to investigate patterns of TCR occurrence. A later genetic analysis used genome-wide SNP genotypes for about 60% of the roughly 700 donors, treating that subset as a discovery cohort. Of the 398 genotyped donors, 65% to 90% were placed in the genetic ancestry cluster associated with self-reported Caucasian donors. Because of strong linkage in the cohort, five DR-DQ haplotypes were treated as single units for association and clustering. The study aimed to test whether cataloging public T cell receptors could reveal signatures of past pathogen exposure. Typing coverage varied by locus: about 620-640 donors for A, B, C, DRB1 and DQB1; approximately 500 for DQA1; more than 600 for DPA1; fewer than 480 for DPB1. Using immunosequencing, the study profiled T cell repertoires from roughly 650 subjects and related those repertoires to cytomegalovirus serostatus. Rather than using new phenotypic data, the later analysis identified candidate immune exposures from TCR beta sequences and from how often those sequences occurred across donors. An early release that covered about 600 HLA-typed donors contained about 300 gigabases of sequencing data and 80 million or so unique TCR sequences. An earlier analysis of several hundred of the donors used high-throughput TCR beta sequencing to judge whether each TCR beta V gene segment behaved as functional or pseudogenic. Among over 350 genotyped donors of the cohort, an average of 235,054 unique TCR beta nucleotide sequences were sequenced per donor, roughly 20% of them non-productive. Along with the approximately 670-subject first cohort, a separate validation cohort of more than 90 different subjects was used. HLA typing covered class I and class II loci at four-digit resolution. Donor age, sex, ethnicity and CMV serostatus were collected together with the repertoire data.

Library construction relied on the immunoSEQ multiplex PCR assay. The multiplex PCR relied on a mix of 60 forward primers for TCR Vbeta segments and 13 reverse primers for TCR Jbeta segments. The CDR3 region of rearranged TCR beta genes was amplified from genomic DNA with a multiplex PCR assay. Amplified TCR beta libraries were sequenced as 87-base-pair reads on the Illumina HiSeq System. The study's own analysis went as follows. A later analysis tallied tens of millions of unique TCR beta chains across the 640 or so repertoires, and about 12 million of those chains were shared by two or more donors. To remove PCR and sequencing errors, raw reads were error-corrected and collapsed into unique sequences using a nearest-neighbor algorithm that merged closely related sequences. V, D and J gene segments were assigned by aligning CDR3 sequences to IMGT reference sequences. For a sequence to be retained, at least a six-nucleotide match to both a V gene segment and a J gene segment was required. Rearrangements were called productive when the CDR3 lacked stop codons and stayed in frame with V and J; all others were non-productive. CDR3 was defined according to IMGT convention as the region running from the second conserved V-encoded cysteine to the conserved J-encoded phenylalanine. The earlier analysis of fewer than 700 of the donors excluded sequences that lacked an unambiguous match to a single V gene segment. An earlier analysis of over 450 of the donors classified V segments as functional when productive rearrangements were above 56.7% and as segregating when the standard deviation between donors was above 5%. A statistical classification framework was developed to diagnose cytomegalovirus status using the catalog of TCR beta chain sequences. A later analysis assigned V and J genes by comparing TCR nucleotide sequences with IMGT/GENE-DB human TR gene sequences. A later analysis assigned CDR3 sequences and most-parsimonious VDJ recombination scenarios with the TCRdist pipeline. In a later analysis, every TCR beta chain was defined by the combination of its CDR3 amino acid sequence and its V-gene family, and reads without a unique V-gene family were dropped. In a later analysis, a few hundred highly shared, low-generation-probability nucleotide sequences were removed to address suspected cross-contamination and a sequencing artifact. In a later analysis, a clonal expansion index was calculated for each public chain from normalized within-repertoire ranks of inferred template counts. In a later analysis, generation probabilities were computed with a VDJ recombination model fitted to out-of-frame rearrangements, and the resulting probabilities were checked against IGoR. In a later analysis, hypergeometric tests were used to score TCR-TCR, TCR-HLA and TCR-CMV co-occurrence, with a repertoire-size bias correction applied to TCR pairs. A later analysis estimated false discovery rates by permuting HLA or CMV assignments 20 times. In a later analysis, co-occurring TCRs were grouped using DBSCAN, with TCRdist sequence similarity added in when clustering inside HLA-allele-positive subsets. Repertoires with fewer than 30,000 or more than 120,000 public chains, plus five repertoires with anomalous nucleotide sharing, were excluded from co-occurrence clustering. The clones in this table, taken by TCRdb from immuneACCESS, are in-frame only. Not every clone is retained; where verified, under half of the shortfall comes from an unresolved V gene, and the cause of the rest is unknown. Clone size and V and J calls were adopted from that table, with D and trimming inferred from the DNA. The table for this sample records 150,000 to 200,000 clones. The ten top clones hold 1% to 1.5% of the sample.

Study-wide conclusions, independent of this receptor: According to the authors, the approach could potentially be generalized to other disease states and immunological phenotypes. In vitro tests confirmed that a few of the cytomegalovirus-associated TCR beta chains recognize cytomegalovirus antigens. Presence/absence analyses assumed roughly uniform sequencing depth across donors, an assumption that may not hold. Strong co-occurrence of HLA alleles, especially DR and DQ, made assigning TCR associations to individual alleles difficult. Because some donors lacked HLA typing at each locus, the association tests relied only on the typed subset. A total of 150 or so TCR beta chains were listed by the study as associated with cytomegalovirus. A further reported finding was that TCR beta sequences accurately predicted the HLA-A and HLA-B alleles for most subjects in the first cohort. In an earlier analysis of 450 to 750 of the donors, most TCR beta V segments appeared in productive rearrangements about 87% or about 30% of the time, broadly matching IMGT annotations. A later analysis found that HLA-associated TCR beta chains were more clonally expanded and had lower generation probabilities than equally common non-associated chains. Some IMGT-functional V segments, including TRBV6-2 and TRBV6-3, could not be told apart with the 87-base-pair reads, so those segments were excluded. In a later analysis, around 15,000 TCR beta sequences were associated with specific HLA alleles at a false discovery rate of 0.05. An association between a missense DCLRE1C variant and V-gene and J-gene trimming of TCR beta chains was found in a later genetic analysis and replicated in an independent cohort. A later genetic analysis reported fewer N-insertions in productive TCRs among donors in an Asian-associated ancestry cluster than the approximately 700-donor mean. This cohort had only TCR beta chains sequenced, and the lack of alpha or paired-chain data limited which features could be detected. Across donors, most TCR sequences were observed very rarely, whereas some public TCRs were present in many individuals. Cytomegalovirus status was reported to be diagnosed by the classifier with high specificity and sensitivity in both the original and validation cohorts. A later analysis reported that several top co-occurrence clusters appeared linked to parvovirus B19, influenza, CMV and Epstein-Barr virus. About 17 rarely observed V segments, including chromosome 9 orphons, were excluded from the earlier analysis of about 610 of the donors because counts were too low. Immune exposure information for the cohort was limited to CMV serostatus. A group of highly shared sequence variants was considered likely to be a technical artifact of the sequencing pipeline. Linkage disequilibrium might explain the correlated functional status among segregating V segments, but an unknown experimental factor could not be excluded. According to a later analysis, most CMV-associated TCR beta chains appeared to be HLA-restricted, and the HLA associations seemed to be driven largely by CMV exposure. According to a later analysis, TCR association rates differed among HLA loci, with DRB1 alleles showing the most associated TCRs and HLA-C alleles showing the fewest.

Here V drops 5 bases and J drops 2 bases, and the junction holds 4 bases not matched to any gene. The CDR3 starts with the cysteine, ends with the phenylalanine, and has 14 residues. Only the CDR3 DNA stays, 42 bases, in frame from base 1. CDR1 and CDR2, per the germline V gene, are SGHTA and FQGNSA. The chain joins TRBV7-2 to TRBJ2-5; TRBD1 agrees with 8 junctional bases. The sequence derives from a woman aged 55-69 years in good health and CMV-seronegative. Sequenced input: PBMCs. The bases are TGTGCCAGCAGCCCGTGGGACAGGCAAGAGACCCAGTACTTC. It specifies CASSPWDRQETQYF.